The 30 T cell receptor beta chains reported below all come from one sample, sequenced in a study of T cells expressing NK-cell markers. TCRdb derives one entry per CDR3 protein from the 5' RACE reads, leaving out DNA. Recorded for this sample: about 30,000 distinct CDR3 sequences. The sample comprised blood T cells: a sorted CD56 or NKG2C T cell subset, CD4+ or CD8+ T cells, or bulk PBMC T cells (not recorded which). The receptors were sampled from a woman aged 18 to 75 in good health.

V and J are TRBV30 and TRBJ1-5. Per the germline V gene, CDR1 is GTSNPN and CDR2 is SVGIG (reference sequence). The CDR3 covers 14 residues. The CDR3 sequence: CAWSVDGWGQPQHF.

The rearrangement links TRBV12-3 or TRBV12-4 to TRBJ2-5; TCRdb designates TRBD1, a call that cannot be tested without DNA. CDR3 length equals 16 residues. CDR3 protein: CASSPGGAGGSETQYF.

The chain has TRBV6-1 and TRBJ2-2; the D call of TRBD1 rests on TCRdb alone, since no DNA is present to check it. CDR3 length: 15 amino acids. Germline V gene sequence: CDR1 MNHNS, CDR2 SASEGT. The CDR3 protein is CAATPGSEETGELFF.

J is TRBJ2-7 and V is TRBV7-2; TCRdb outputs TRBD2, but without DNA this stays unchecked. The CDR3 is made up of 15 amino acids. The germline CDR1 and CDR2 sequences are SGHTA and FQGNSA. CDR3 sequence reads: CASSYRDSIREEQYF.

This chain links TRBV3-1 with TRBJ2-5; there is no DNA to check the TCRdb D call of TRBD1. Germline loops: CDR1 LGHDT, CDR2 YNNKEL (reference sequence). CDR3 size: 20 residues. The CDR3 loop reads CASSQDSRLGRRARDETQYF.

This sequence joins TRBV4-3 and TRBJ2-1; TCRdb's D call, TRBD2, is unchecked because there is no DNA. The CDR3 runs to 21 residues. The V gene's germline CDR1 is LGHNA and CDR2 YSLEER. CDR3 amino acids: CASSQGGGLASPPRSYNEQFF.

This sequence joins TRBV27 and TRBJ2-5; the TRBD1 assignment by TCRdb is unverifiable without DNA. The CDR3 has 14 amino acids. Germline CDR1 and CDR2: MNHEY and SMNVEV (reference sequence). The CDR3 sequence: CASSLSPSQETQYF.

This chain uses TRBV9 with TRBJ1-3. Germline V lookup: CDR1 SGDLS, CDR2 YYNGEE. CDR3 length equals 14 residues. The CDR3 protein is CASSVESSGNTIYF.

This chain uses TRBV30 with TRBJ1-1; there is no DNA to check the TCRdb D call of TRBD1. Germline assignment: CDR1 GTSNPN and CDR2 SVGIG (reference sequence). The CDR3 length is 14 residues. The CDR3 sequence is CAWRNRGPQTEAFF.

V usage is TRBV15 and J usage is TRBJ2-7; the D gene TCRdb calls, TRBD2, cannot be checked with no DNA. The CDR3 is made up of 16 amino acids. The V gene's germline CDR1 is LNHNV and CDR2 YYDKDF (reference sequence). The CDR3 sequence is CATSTGGTGSSYEQYF. The entire variable domain, with the rest obtained from reference TRBV15 and TRBJ2-7, is as follows: DAMVIQNPRYQVTQFGKPVTLSCSQTLNHNVMYWYQQKSSQAPKLLFHYYDKDFNNEADTPDNFQSRRPNTSFCFLDIRSPGLGDTAMYLCATSTGGTGSSYEQYFGPGTRLTVT.

V usage is TRBV12-3 or TRBV12-4 and J usage is TRBJ1-1. The CDR3 loop spans 14 amino acids. This chain's CDR3 is CASSLSPRNTEAFF.

The chain is built from TRBV20-1 and TRBJ2-1; there is no DNA to check the TCRdb D call of TRBD2. The CDR3 runs 13 residues. CDR1 DFQATT and CDR2 SNEGSKA come from the germline V gene (reference sequence). The CDR3 sequence is CSARSGNYNEQFF.

This chain uses TRBV2 with TRBJ2-2; there is no DNA to check the TCRdb D call of TRBD1. Germline V gene data show CDR1 as SNHLY and CDR2 as FYNNEI. This CDR3 comprises 16 residues. This CDR3 reads CASSEITGGNTGELFF.

J is TRBJ1-5 and V is TRBV7-7; the TRBD1 assignment by TCRdb is unverifiable without DNA. This CDR3 has 18 amino acids. Looked up from germline, CDR1 is SSHAT and CDR2 is FNYEAQ (reference sequence). CDR3 loop: CASSLVRGIRGKHQPQHF.

The rearrangement joins TRBV7-8 to TRBJ2-3; TCRdb's D gene call, TRBD2, goes unchecked for lack of DNA. Germline values: CDR1 SGHVS, CDR2 FQNEAQ. This CDR3 contains 13 residues. The CDR3 loop reads CASSSRPADTQYF.

V usage is TRBV13 and J usage is TRBJ1-2. CDR1 PRHDT and CDR2 FYEKMQ come from the germline V gene (reference sequence). The CDR3 covers 14 residues. CDR3 sequence: CASSLWSLFYGYTF.

The CDR3 loop is CASSQGSADSYEQYF. The rearrangement uses TRBV4-1 and TRBJ2-7. This CDR3 is built from 15 residues. The germline V gene encodes CDR1 MGHRA and CDR2 YSYEKL.

The chain is built from TRBV20-1 and TRBJ2-1; TCRdb outputs TRBD2, but without DNA this stays unchecked. Germline values: CDR1 DFQATT, CDR2 SNEGSKA (reference sequence). This CDR3 is built from 15 residues. The CDR3 spells CSATPGLAYYNEQFF.

This chain joins TRBV6-1 and TRBJ2-3; absent DNA, TCRdb's TRBD2 call cannot be checked. CDR3 size: 15 residues. Germline CDR1 and CDR2: MNHNS and SASEGT. CDR3 residues: CASSGPGPGTDTQYF.

This rearrangement joins TRBV7-9 to TRBJ2-2. The germline gives CDR1 SEHNR, CDR2 FQNEAQ (reference sequence). This CDR3 is 15 amino acids long. CDR3 residues: CASSLMAENTGELFF.

The V gene is TRBV24-1, the J gene TRBJ2-2; TCRdb gives TRBD2 as the D gene, but with no DNA this cannot be confirmed. The CDR3 consists of 16 residues. The germline V gene encodes CDR1 KGHDR and CDR2 SFDVKD. This CDR3 reads CATSYRASLNTGELFF.

The chain is built from TRBV27 and TRBJ2-7; TCRdb calls TRBD1, which cannot be checked without DNA. Germline V CDR1 and CDR2: MNHEY, SMNVEV (reference sequence). The CDR3 has 14 residues. The chain's CDR3 is CASSLEGTEYEQYF.

The CDR3: CSAATGDTEAFF. J is TRBJ1-1 and V is TRBV20-1; TCRdb outputs TRBD1, but without DNA this stays unchecked. This CDR3 spans 12 amino acids. Germline V gene data show CDR1 as DFQATT and CDR2 as SNEGSKA (reference sequence).

The chain carries TRBV28 and TRBJ2-7; TCRdb calls TRBD1, which cannot be checked without DNA. The germline V gene encodes CDR1 MDHEN and CDR2 SYDVKM. The CDR3 extends over 12 amino acids. CDR3: CAIRQGALEQYF.

The chain joins TRBV4-1 to TRBJ1-5. Germline V gives CDR1 MGHRA, CDR2 YSYEKL. The CDR3 loop spans 15 amino acids. The CDR3 region is CASSQALSSNQPQHF.

The genes are TRBV4-1 and TRBJ2-6; lacking DNA, the TRBD1 call made by TCRdb goes unchecked. Germline lookup yields CDR1 MGHRA and CDR2 YSYEKL. The CDR3 runs 16 residues. The chain's CDR3 is CASSQSGWAGANVLTF.

This rearrangement joins TRBV5-1 to TRBJ2-1; TCRdb lists TRBD2, though no DNA is available to test this call. CDR1 SGHRS and CDR2 YFSETQ come from the germline V gene. The CDR3 sequence is 18 residues long. The CDR3 loop reads CASSSPLAGGSSYNEQFF.

The chain uses TRBV4-1 and TRBJ1-2; there is no DNA to check the TCRdb D call of TRBD1. The CDR3 has 15 amino acids. Germline values: CDR1 MGHRA, CDR2 YSYEKL. The CDR3 is CASSQEDRTNYGYTF.

The chain is built from TRBV29-1 and TRBJ2-6. The CDR3 is 17 amino acids. The germline V gene encodes CDR1 SQVTM and CDR2 ANQGSEA. CDR3 amino acids: CSVEIRHEISGANVLTF.

This sequence joins TRBV27 and TRBJ2-3. The CDR3 loop spans 16 amino acids. The germline V gene has CDR1 MNHEY and CDR2 SMNVEV (reference sequence). This CDR3 is CASSLSAHSYTDTQYF.